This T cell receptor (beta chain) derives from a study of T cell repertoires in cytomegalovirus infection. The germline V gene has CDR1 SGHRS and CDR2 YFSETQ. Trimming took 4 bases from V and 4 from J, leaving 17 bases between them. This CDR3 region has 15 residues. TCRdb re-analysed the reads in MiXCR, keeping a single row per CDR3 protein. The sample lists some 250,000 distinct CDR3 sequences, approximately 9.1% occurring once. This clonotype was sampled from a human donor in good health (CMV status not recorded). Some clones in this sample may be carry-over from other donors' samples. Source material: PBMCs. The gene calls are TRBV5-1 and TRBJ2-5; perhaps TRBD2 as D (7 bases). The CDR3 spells CASSGLGGGRETQYF. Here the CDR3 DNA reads TGCGCCAGCAGCGGTTTGGGGGGGGGCCGAGAGACCCAGTACTTC.